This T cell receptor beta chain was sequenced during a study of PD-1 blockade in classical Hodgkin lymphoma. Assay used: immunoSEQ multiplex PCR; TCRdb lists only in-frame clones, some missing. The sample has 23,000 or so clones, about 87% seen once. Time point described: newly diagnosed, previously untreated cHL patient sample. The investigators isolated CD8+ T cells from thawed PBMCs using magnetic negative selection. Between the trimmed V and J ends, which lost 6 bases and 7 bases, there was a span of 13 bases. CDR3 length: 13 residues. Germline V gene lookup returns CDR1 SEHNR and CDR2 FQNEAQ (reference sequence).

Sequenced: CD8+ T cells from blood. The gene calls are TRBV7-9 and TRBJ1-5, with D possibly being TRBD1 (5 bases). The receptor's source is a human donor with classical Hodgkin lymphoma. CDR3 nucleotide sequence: TGTGCCAGCAGTCAGGGTAGGGGACAGCCCCAGCATTTT. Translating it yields CASSQGRGQPQHF.